The 3 T cell receptor beta chains reported below all come from one sample, sequenced in a study of cytomegalovirus exposure and HLA in healthy donors. Profiling relied on immunoSEQ multiplex PCR, and the TCRdb table lists in-frame clones only, not all of them. The sample holds roughly 240,000 clones, approximately 90% seen once. The sample consisted of PBMCs. The receptors come from a man aged 18 to 35 in good health and CMV-seronegative.

The V gene is TRBV4-3, the J gene TRBJ2-7; 13 nucleotides line up with TRBD2. This CDR3 comprises 18 residues. Germline values: CDR1 LGHNA, CDR2 YSLEER. The V and J ends lost 0 bases and 2 bases, in that order; junction bases with no gene match: 7. As DNA, the CDR3 is TGCGCCAGCAGCCAAGATGGGACTAGCGGGATTATACCCTACGAGCAGTACTTC. It yields the protein CASSQDGTSGIIPYEQYF.

This clone appeared a few times. The V gene is TRBV10-2, the J gene TRBJ1-5; D is ambiguous. Trimming cost V 4 bases and J 4 bases, with 5 bases left between them. This CDR3 is 12 amino acids long. Germline assignment: CDR1 WSHSY and CDR2 SAAADI. The CDR3 DNA reads TGCGCCAGCAGTGCGGGGAATCAGCCCCAGCATTTT. This translates into CASSAGNQPQHF.

The chain uses TRBV2 and TRBJ2-5, with 12 bases aligning to TRBD2. Trimming at V came to 6 bases and at J to 1 base, leaving 0 bases not matched to a gene. Germline V gives CDR1 SNHLY, CDR2 FYNNEI. The CDR3 runs to 14 residues. Here the CDR3 reads CASRGLAGQETQYF. The CDR3 DNA is TGTGCCAGCAGGGGACTAGCGGGCCAAGAGACCCAGTACTTC.